Listed below are T cell receptor beta chains from one sample, sequenced in a study of T cells after yellow fever vaccination. TCRdb used MiXCR to reprocess the 5' RACE reads, holding one entry per CDR3 protein. Of under 150,000 distinct CDR3 sequences in the sample, roughly 8% are singletons; the top ten hold roughly 0.77%. The material sequenced was CD4+ T cells sorted from PBMCs, taken 5 days after the yellow fever booster vaccination. All receptors come from a young man who received the YFV17D yellow fever vaccine. CDR3s include the opening cysteine and the closing phenylalanine or tryptophan. The order of the fields is V gene, J gene, clone size, CDR3 length, D gene, CDR3 protein, CDR3 DNA. D genes are given only for firm matches. Expanded clones are given a class, and other clones once, few, many or no size at all.

>TRBV12-3/TRBV12-4|TRBJ1-2|many|13|-
CASSEPGRYGYTF
TGTGCCAGCAGCGAACCCGGGCGCTATGGCTACACCTTC
>TRBV16|TRBJ2-4|many|13|-
CASSQTTRVIQYF
TGTGCCAGCAGCCAAACGACTAGGGTCATTCAGTACTTC
>TRBV5-1|TRBJ2-7|few|16|TRBD2
CASRYSGRSPVDEQYF
TGCGCCAGCAGGTATAGCGGGCGTTCCCCGGTTGACGAGCAGTACTTC
>TRBV19|TRBJ1-5|few|15|-
CASSNSIYSNQPQHF
TGTGCCAGTAGTAATAGCATTTATAGCAATCAGCCCCAGCATTTT
>TRBV19|TRBJ2-7|many|17|-
CASKRTAELYHSYEQYF
TGTGCCAGTAAACGGACAGCAGAACTTTACCACTCCTACGAGCAGTACTTC
>TRBV30|TRBJ1-2|-|13|-
CAWMKGGTYGYTF
TGTGCCTGGATGAAAGGAGGGACCTATGGCTACACCTTC
>TRBV10-3|TRBJ2-7|many|13|-
CATGERRDYEQYF
TGTGCCACCGGGGAACGGAGAGACTACGAGCAGTACTTC
>TRBV7-2|TRBJ2-3|many|17|-
CASSLRSAAARTDTQYF
TGTGCCAGCAGCTTAAGAAGCGCGGCCGCCCGCACAGATACGCAGTATTTT
>TRBV5-1|TRBJ2-3|many|15|TRBD2
CASSLAGGSADTQYF
TGCGCCAGCAGCTTGGCCGGCGGGAGCGCAGATACGCAGTATTTT
>TRBV5-5|TRBJ2-7|many|13|-
CASSLVHSYEQYF
TGTGCCAGCAGCTTGGTTCATTCCTACGAGCAGTACTTC
>TRBV18|TRBJ1-5|many|13|-
CASSPGGNQPQHF
TGTGCCAGCTCACCAGGGGGCAATCAGCCCCAGCATTTT
>TRBV7-2|TRBJ2-1|many|13|-
CASSLAGGWEQFF
TGTGCCAGCAGCTTAGCAGGGGGATGGGAGCAGTTCTTC
>TRBV7-8|TRBJ1-1|many|15|-
CASSSPGVRSTEAFF
TGTGCCAGCAGCTCCCCAGGGGTCCGGAGCACTGAAGCTTTCTTT
>TRBV5-6|TRBJ2-1|many|14|-
CASSLRAAEKSQFF
TGTGCCAGCAGCTTGCGAGCAGCCGAAAAAAGTCAGTTCTTC
>TRBV5-1|TRBJ2-6|many|15|-
CASKADPSQPNVLTF
TGCGCCAGCAAAGCAGATCCGTCCCAACCCAACGTCCTGACTTTC
>TRBV6-1|TRBJ2-1|many|15|-
CASSPLGRPGNEQFF
TGTGCCAGCAGCCCCCTGGGCAGACCGGGGAATGAGCAGTTCTTC
>TRBV11-2|TRBJ2-6|many|15|-
CASRSGGSGANVLTF
TGTGCCAGCAGGAGTGGGGGCTCTGGGGCCAACGTCCTGACTTTC
>TRBV6-5|TRBJ1-1|-|14|-
CASSYSTENTEAFF
TGTGCCAGCAGTTACTCGACAGAGAACACTGAAGCTTTCTTT
>TRBV20-1|TRBJ2-2|many|14|-
CSARPGQNTGELFF
TGCAGTGCTCGACCCGGACAGAACACCGGGGAGCTGTTTTTT
>TRBV5-1|TRBJ2-3|many|14|TRBD2
CASSLPGGIDTQYF
TGCGCCAGCAGCTTGCCGGGAGGGATAGATACGCAGTATTTT
>TRBV25-1|TRBJ2-7|many|13|-
CASSEGDIREQYF
TGTGCCAGCAGTGAAGGGGATATCAGAGAGCAGTACTTC
>TRBV24-1|TRBJ2-3|many|13|TRBD2
CATSGGGTDTQYF
TGTGCCACCAGTGGCGGGGGAACAGATACGCAGTATTTT
>TRBV7-2|TRBJ2-7|-|15|TRBD2
CASSPVTSGKYEQYF
TGTGCCAGCAGCCCTGTGACTAGCGGAAAATACGAGCAGTACTTC
>TRBV20-1|TRBJ2-1|many|13|TRBD2
CSARLSGSLEQFF
TGCAGTGCTAGGCTTAGCGGGAGTCTCGAGCAGTTCTTC